This entry lists 10 T cell receptor beta chains sequenced from one sample in a study of blood T cells in healthy people across ages. Using a J-beta primer mix together with a sample-barcoded 5' primer, a second PCR was run for about 7 to 12 cycles. TCRdb passed the 5' RACE reads through MiXCR, listing each CDR3 protein once. The profile shows over 550,000 distinct CDR3 sequences, approximately 30% of them singletons. Sequenced input: blood. The receptors here all came from a woman over 75 in good health.

The V gene is TRBV7-2, the J gene TRBJ2-5, with no clear D. CDR1 and CDR2 from the germline V gene are SGHTA and FQGNSA. The CDR3 consists of 13 residues. The V and J ends lost 4 bases and 5 bases respectively, with 11 bases between them. Written as DNA, the CDR3 is TGTGCCAGCAGCTCCCTATATGGCGAGACCCAGTACTTC. As protein: CASSSLYGETQYF.

On this clonotype: A much larger clone lies one base from this, so it may be a read error. The chain links TRBV6-1 to TRBJ2-2; TRBD2 is a possible D gene (6 bases). CDR1 and CDR2 (germline): MNHNS, SASEGT. The CDR3 contains 13 residues. CDR3 bases: TGTGCCAGCAGTGAAAGGGTTCACGGGGGGCTGTTTTTT. Its protein is CASSERVHGGLFF.

This clonotype has at least ten counts. This chain connects TRBV5-4 to TRBJ2-1; D ambiguous. Trimming shortened V by 1 base and J by 4 bases, and 9 bases separated the two germline ends. This CDR3 region has 14 residues. Germline values: CDR1 SGHNT, CDR2 YYREEE (reference sequence). The CDR3 DNA reads as TGTGCCAGCAGCTTGCTGGGCATATACAATGAGCAGTTCTTC. Amino acid sequence: CASSLLGIYNEQFF.

The rearrangement links TRBV28 to TRBJ1-4; the D is unclear. Trimming removed 6 bases from V and 16 bases from J, with 18 bases in between. This CDR3 region has 12 residues. The germline CDR1 and CDR2 sequences are MDHEN and SYDVKM. CDR3 sequence: CASRSGRAPWFF. CDR3 nucleotide sequence: TGTGCCAGCAGATCGGGCCGCGCCCCCTGGTTTTTT.

This chain uses TRBV12-3 or TRBV12-4 with TRBJ2-3; perhaps TRBD2 as D (7 bases). The CDR3 is 14 residues long. V lost 8 bases, J lost 6 bases, and 18 bases lay in between. DNA for the CDR3: TGTGCCAGCGGACAGCGGGATACCGGGGATACGCAGTATTTT. It encodes CASGQRDTGDTQYF.

About this clonotype: This clone may be a read error of a much larger clone one base away. The rearrangement links TRBV4-3 to TRBJ1-6, with D possibly TRBD1 on 5 matching bases. CDR1 is LGHNA, CDR2 YSLEER, per germline. CDR3 length: 14 residues. CDR3 in DNA: TGCGCCAGCAGCCAAGATACGACAGAACGACCCCCCCACTTT. Its translation: CASSQDTTERPPHF.

At least ten counts were recorded for this clonotype. The gene calls are TRBV28 and TRBJ2-1; 10 bases line up with TRBD1. CDR3 length: 14 residues. V lost 4 bases, J lost 5 bases, and 2 bases stayed unmatched. In germline, CDR1 is MDHEN, CDR2 SYDVKM. The CDR3 DNA is TGTGCCAGCAGTTCTGGGACAGGGGACAATGAGCAGTTCTTC. Translating it yields CASSSGTGDNEQFF.

Many counts were recorded for this clonotype. The rearrangement uses TRBV29-1 and TRBJ1-5; D possibly corresponds to TRBD1 (5 bases). The CDR3 runs 13 residues. With 8 bases removed from V and 6 bases from J, the gap between germline ends came to 17 bases. CDR1 SQVTM and CDR2 ANQGSEA come from the germline V gene. As DNA, the CDR3 is TGCAGCTCTTCCTCAGGGTATAGTCAGCCCCAGCATTTT. This translates into CSSSSGYSQPQHF. Full variable domain (rest looked up from reference TRBV29-1 and TRBJ1-5): SAVISQKPSRDICQRGTSLTIQCQVDSQVTMMFWYRQQPGQSLTLIATANQGSEATYESGFVIDKFPISRPNLTFSTLTVSNMSPEDSSIYLCSSSSGYSQPQHFGDGTRLSIL.

There are a few counts of this clonotype. The V call is TRBV5-4, the J call TRBJ2-3; perhaps D is TRBD1 or TRBD2 (5 bases each). The CDR3 is made up of 18 amino acids. Trimming shortened V by 4 bases and J by 1 base, and 22 bases separated the two germline ends. Germline lookup yields CDR1 SGHNT and CDR2 YYREEE (reference sequence). CDR3 nucleotides: TGTGCCAGCAGCCGGGACCAGGTCCTCAGGTCTGGCACAGATACGCAGTATTTT. Encoded protein: CASSRDQVLRSGTDTQYF.

The genes are TRBV20-1 and TRBJ2-3, with 8 nucleotides matching TRBD2. J lost 3 bases, V lost 6 bases, and 8 bases had no gene match. CDR1 is DFQATT and CDR2 is SNEGSKA in the germline V gene (reference sequence). CDR3 length: 14 residues. CDR3 amino acids: CSALSGGRTDTQYF. The CDR3, as DNA: TGCAGTGCCCTAAGCGGGGGACGGACAGATACGCAGTATTTT.